The 4 T cell receptor beta chains given below trace back to one sample, sequenced in a study of shared clonotypes between healthy human individuals. Libraries were prepared by immunoSEQ multiplex PCR; TCRdb keeps only in-frame clonotypes and omits some of them. This table holds about 1.1 million clones, more than 75% found once. Sequencing was carried out using memory CD4+ T cells from PBMCs. As for subset: CD45RA-negative fraction. The receptors come from a man aged 18 to 30 in good health. Some clones in this sample may be carry-over from other donors' samples.

The chain couples TRBV5-1 to TRBJ2-2; D uncertain. The ends were cut back, 1 base at V and 8 bases at J, with 12 bases in the middle. The germline V gene has CDR1 SGHRS and CDR2 YFSETQ. The CDR3 contains 14 residues. CDR3 in DNA: TGCGCCAGCAGCTTGACGGGTAATGGTGGGGAGCTGTTTTTT. It is translated as CASSLTGNGGELFF.

The CDR3 loop reads CASTPGTSGWGEQFF. CDR3 nucleotide sequence: TGTGCCAGTACCCCGGGGACTAGCGGGTGGGGTGAGCAGTTCTTC. V gene TRBV19 combines with J gene TRBJ2-1, with TRBD2 matching 12 bases. Germline loops: CDR1 LNHDA, CDR2 SQIVND (reference sequence). V was pared by 7 bases and J by 9 bases, with 10 bases of the junction left unmatched. CDR3 length equals 15 residues.

The V call is TRBV5-6, the J call TRBJ1-1; 7 bases line up with TRBD1. Germline V lookup: CDR1 SGHDT, CDR2 YYEEEE. The CDR3 length is 15 residues. Unmatched junction bases numbered 10, after V lost 4 bases and J lost 4 bases. The CDR3 reads CASSLRSTGATEAFF. The CDR3 DNA is TGTGCCAGCAGCCTTCGTTCTACAGGGGCCACTGAAGCTTTCTTT.

The V and J genes are TRBV5-5 and TRBJ1-5, with 7 bases aligning to TRBD1. The CDR3 spans 13 residues. CDR1 is SGHKS, CDR2 YYEKEE, per germline (reference sequence). The J segment lost 5 bases and the V segment lost 4 bases, leaving 3 bases of the junction unmatched. CDR3 in DNA: TGTGCCAGCAGCCCGCAGGGGGATCAGCCCCAGCATTTT. This translates into CASSPQGDQPQHF.